This T cell receptor (beta chain) was sequenced during a study of control samples from healthy donors and cancer patients. Trimming took 6 bases from V and 2 from J, leaving 10 bases between them. Germline V gene sequence: CDR1 KGHSH, CDR2 LQKENI. CDR3 size: 13 residues. This table comes from immunoSEQ multiplex PCR, and its TCRdb copy is limited to in-frame clones, with some not included. The profile covers about 38,000 clones, with around 80% appearing a single time and 20% to 25% taken by the ten largest. The chain uses TRBV18 and TRBJ1-1; D gene ambiguous. Sequencing input: PBMCs. The receptor's source is a woman aged 60 to 75 with lung cancer. The DNA of the CDR3 is TGTGCCAGCTCCTCCGGTTCCAACACTGAAGCTTTCTTT. Its protein product is CASSSGSNTEAFF. The full variable domain, in which reference TRBV18 and TRBJ1-1 provide the parts outside the CDR3, is NAGVMQNPRHLVRRRGQEARLRCSPMKGHSHVYWYRQLPEEGLKFMVYLQKENIIDESGMPKERFSAEFPKEGPSILRIQQVVRGDSAAYFCASSSGSNTEAFFGQGTRLTVV.